This TCR beta chain was sequenced for a study of cytomegalovirus exposure and HLA in healthy donors. Study observations and caveats: Most observed TCR sequences were rare, whereas some public TCRs were detected in many donors. In vitro assays verified that a few CMV-associated chains recognized CMV antigens specifically.

There are a few counts of this clone. Its specificity is not known. The germline V gene has CDR1 SGHRS and CDR2 YFSETQ. The ends were cut back, 1 base at V and 0 bases at J, with 7 bases in the middle. The CDR3 runs 15 residues. Generated by immunoSEQ multiplex PCR, the TCRdb table keeps only in-frame clones and is missing some. Among under 250,000 clones listed, 87% were seen once. The clonotype was recovered from a woman aged 18-35 years in good health and CMV-seropositive. Sequencing was performed on PBMCs. The chain recombines TRBV5-1 with TRBJ2-2; perhaps TRBD1 as D (5 bases). CDR3 coding DNA: TGCGCCAGCAGCTTGCAGACAGCGAACACCGGGGAGCTGTTTTTT. It yields the protein CASSLQTANTGELFF.